This T cell receptor beta chain appears in the sequencing data of a study of cytomegalovirus exposure and HLA in healthy donors. PCR involved 60 Vbeta and 13 Jbeta primers. Only in-frame clones appear in the TCRdb table, and some are missing; sequencing was by immunoSEQ multiplex PCR. The sample contains 95,000 to 150,000 clones, approximately 8% of which appear only once. The CDR3 length is 13 residues. Trimming cost V 3 bases and J 0 bases; bases outside gene matches: 0. Germline lookup yields CDR1 GTSNPN and CDR2 SVGIG (reference sequence). The origin of this receptor is a woman between 40 and 55 years old in good health and CMV-seropositive. The chain combines TRBV30 with TRBJ2-3; 7 bases map to TRBD2. Sequenced: PBMCs. Here the CDR3 reads CAWSGGSTDTQYF. The CDR3 bases are TGTGCCTGGAGCGGGGGGAGCACAGATACGCAGTATTTT.